The rows below give T cell receptor beta chains drawn from one sample of a study of metastatic and nonmetastatic thyroid tumors. TCRdb reanalyzed the PCR reads via MiXCR. The sample lists around 6,100 clones; 25% to 35% were seen once. The sample consisted of adjacent normal tissue. These receptors were taken from a female donor with papillary thyroid cancer or a benign thyroid nodule (not recorded which). Some clones in this sample may be carry-over from other donors' samples. The CDR3 runs from the conserved cysteine through the conserved F or W. Fields, in order: J gene, CDR3 length, D gene, clone size, V gene, CDR3 protein, CDR3 DNA. D genes are given only for firm matches. Not every row has a clone size; where given, it reads once, few, many or a size class.

J: TRBJ2-7; length: 13; D: NA; size: NA; V: TRBV20-1; CDR3: CSAREGMSYEQYF; DNA: TGCAGTGCTAGAGAGGGAATGTCCTACGAGCAGTACTTC
J: TRBJ2-7; length: 17; D: TRBD1; size: NA; V: TRBV2; CDR3: CASIPGSRDRGIYEQYF; DNA: TGTGCCAGCATTCCTGGGTCGCGGGACAGGGGAATCTACGAGCAGTACTTC
J: TRBJ2-1; length: 10; D: NA; size: NA; V: TRBV20-1; CDR3: CSAGVVEQFF; DNA: TGCAGTGCTGGGGTGGTTGAGCAGTTCTTC
J: TRBJ2-2; length: 13; D: NA; size: few; V: TRBV6-5; CDR3: CATQFRGTGELFF; DNA: TGTGCCACCCAGTTCAGGGGCACCGGGGAGCTGTTTTTT
J: TRBJ2-2; length: 14; D: NA; size: NA; V: TRBV11-2; CDR3: CASSPYRGTGELFF; DNA: TGTGCCAGCAGCCCCTACCGGGGAACCGGGGAGCTGTTTTTT
J: TRBJ1-1; length: 13; D: TRBD1; size: few; V: TRBV27; CDR3: CASSPGQEFEAFF; DNA: TGTGCCAGCAGCCCGGGACAGGAGTTTGAAGCTTTCTTT
J: TRBJ2-7; length: 14; D: TRBD1; size: many; V: TRBV6-1; CDR3: CASPGRGGLGEQYF; DNA: TGTGCCAGCCCAGGGCGAGGGGGCCTCGGCGAGCAGTACTTC
J: TRBJ2-3; length: 11; D: NA; size: few; V: TRBV12-3/TRBV12-4; CDR3: CASSPTDTQYF; DNA: TGTGCCAGCAGTCCCACAGATACGCAGTATTTT
J: TRBJ1-5; length: 15; D: NA; size: few; V: TRBV12-3/TRBV12-4; CDR3: CASSNLDPPNQPQHF; DNA: TGTGCCAGCAGTAACTTGGACCCACCCAATCAGCCCCAGCATTTT
J: TRBJ1-2; length: 13; D: NA; size: NA; V: TRBV3-1; CDR3: CASSPGEEAGYTF; DNA: TGTGCCAGCAGCCCCGGGGAAGAGGCTGGCTACACCTTC
J: TRBJ1-6; length: 14; D: NA; size: few; V: TRBV28; CDR3: CANSAGQSNSPLHF; DNA: TGTGCCAACTCCGCTGGACAGAGCAATTCACCCCTCCACTTT
J: TRBJ2-7; length: 11; D: TRBD2; size: once; V: TRBV20-1; CDR3: CSASGEGEQYF; DNA: TGCAGTGCTAGCGGGGAGGGCGAGCAGTACTTC
J: TRBJ2-7; length: 19; D: TRBD2; size: NA; V: TRBV28; CDR3: CASSLPGSGLAVPSYEQYF; DNA: TGTGCCAGCAGTTTACCCGGGTCCGGGCTAGCGGTCCCCTCCTACGAGCAGTACTTC
J: TRBJ2-3; length: 10; D: NA; size: few; V: TRBV19; CDR3: CASSSGTQYF; DNA: TGTGCCAGTAGTTCCGGTACGCAGTATTTT